The clone carrying this T cell receptor (beta chain) has only a few counts. In TCRdb, the 5' RACE reads were re-called with MiXCR into one record per CDR3 protein. The table includes 500,000 to 650,000 distinct CDR3 sequences, approximately 13% detected once. In germline, CDR1 is MNHEY, CDR2 SVGEGT. With 6 bases clipped from V and 9 bases from J, the junction kept 11 bases outside the gene matches. CDR3 length equals 14 residues. This sample is drawn from a study of T cells after yellow fever vaccination. The chain couples TRBV6-2 or TRBV6-3 to TRBJ2-1; the match to TRBD2 covers 7 bases. Sample: PBMCs, taken on the day of the yellow fever booster vaccination. The origin of this receptor is a man between 25 and 39 years old who received the YFV17D yellow fever vaccine. CDR3 residues: CASRILGGGFEQFF. DNA for the CDR3: TGTGCCAGCAGGATACTGGGGGGGGGATTTGAGCAGTTCTTC.